These T cell receptor beta chains were read from a single sample in a study of T cell repertoires in cytomegalovirus infection. For these TCRs, the target antigens are not known. TCRdb re-called the reads through MiXCR, storing one row per CDR3 protein. Of roughly 100,000 distinct CDR3 sequences listed, under 45% are singletons. Here the sequenced sample was CD8+ T cells from cultured PBMCs, taken from culture after CMV antigen stimulation. All receptors derive from a human donor in good health (CMV status not recorded). Some clones in this sample may be carry-over from other donors' samples. The conserved cysteine and the conserved F or W are not part of the CDR3 here. Each record gives: CDR3 length, V gene, J gene, CDR3 protein.

len: 13; v_gene: TRBV11-2; j_gene: TRBJ2-5; CDR3aa: ASSNRDRGWETQY
len: 9; v_gene: TRBV2; j_gene: TRBJ1-5; CDR3aa: ARGTGGPQH
len: 16; v_gene: TRBV23-1; j_gene: TRBJ1-3; CDR3aa: ASSRGGGRPNSGNTIY
len: 13; v_gene: TRBV7-9; j_gene: TRBJ2-7; CDR3aa: ASSTGTGSIYEQY
len: 13; v_gene: TRBV7-6; j_gene: TRBJ2-7; CDR3aa: ASSLAGDYNYEQY
len: 15; v_gene: TRBV12-3/TRBV12-4; j_gene: TRBJ2-1; CDR3aa: ASSSSRVKLMDNEQF
len: 13; v_gene: TRBV24-1; j_gene: TRBJ2-1; CDR3aa: ATSDFGTGDNEQF
len: 13; v_gene: TRBV5-1; j_gene: TRBJ2-1; CDR3aa: ASSLEASSYNEQF
len: 13; v_gene: TRBV5-1; j_gene: TRBJ2-4; CDR3aa: ASHKGTGELNIQY
len: 11; v_gene: TRBV11-1; j_gene: TRBJ2-7; CDR3aa: ASSSDSSYEQY
len: 11; v_gene: TRBV20-1; j_gene: TRBJ1-3; CDR3aa: SARVLGGNTIY
len: 10; v_gene: TRBV27; j_gene: TRBJ2-1; CDR3aa: ASITRGGRQF
len: 11; v_gene: TRBV7-3; j_gene: TRBJ1-6; CDR3aa: ASSFEPSSPLH
len: 12; v_gene: TRBV29-1; j_gene: TRBJ1-2; CDR3aa: SVVGTGTRGGYT
len: 14; v_gene: TRBV7-8; j_gene: TRBJ2-3; CDR3aa: ASSITSPSSTDTQY
len: 13; v_gene: TRBV7-9; j_gene: TRBJ2-2; CDR3aa: ASSLGQGEAGELF